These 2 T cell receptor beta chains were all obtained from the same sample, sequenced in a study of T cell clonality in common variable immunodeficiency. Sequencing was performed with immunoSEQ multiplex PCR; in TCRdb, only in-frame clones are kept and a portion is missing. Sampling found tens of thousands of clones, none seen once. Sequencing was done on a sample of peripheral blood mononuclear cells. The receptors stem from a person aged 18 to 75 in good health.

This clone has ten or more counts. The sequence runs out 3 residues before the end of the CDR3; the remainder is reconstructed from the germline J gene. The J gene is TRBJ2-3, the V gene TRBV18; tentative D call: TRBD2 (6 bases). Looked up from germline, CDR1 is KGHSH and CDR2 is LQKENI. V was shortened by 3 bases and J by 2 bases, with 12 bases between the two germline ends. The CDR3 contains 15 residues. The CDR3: CASSPGTGYTDTQYF. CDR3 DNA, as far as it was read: TGTGCCAGCTCACCCGGGACTGGGTACACAGATACG. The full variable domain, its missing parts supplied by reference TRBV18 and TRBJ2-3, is NAGVMQNPRHLVRRRGQEARLRCSPMKGHSHVYWYRQLPEEGLKFMVYLQKENIIDESGMPKERFSAEFPKEGPSILRIQQVVRGDSAAYFCASSPGTGYTDTQYFGPGTRLTVL.

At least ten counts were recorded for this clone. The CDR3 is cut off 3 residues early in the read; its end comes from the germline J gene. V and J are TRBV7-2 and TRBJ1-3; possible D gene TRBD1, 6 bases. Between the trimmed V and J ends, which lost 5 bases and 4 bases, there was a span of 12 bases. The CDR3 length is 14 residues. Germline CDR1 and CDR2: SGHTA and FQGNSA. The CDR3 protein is CASSMRTAGNTIYF. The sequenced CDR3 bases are TGTGCCAGCAGCATGCGGACAGCAGGAAACACC. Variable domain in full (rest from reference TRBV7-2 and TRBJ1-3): GAGVSQSPSNKVTEKGKDVELRCDPISGHTALYWYRQSLGQGLEFLIYFQGNSAPDKSGLPSDRFSAERTGGSVSTLTIQRTQQEDSAVYLCASSMRTAGNTIYFGEGSWLTVV.